Sequencing of this T cell receptor beta chain was carried out in a study of naive and memory T cell subsets. Study observations and caveats: Expression changes during T cell differentiation may affect RNA-based TCR counts.

Worth noting for this clonotype: What it binds is unknown.

Germline V gene sequence: CDR1 MNHEY, CDR2 SMNVEV (reference sequence). The CDR3 is 16 residues long. V gave up 6 bases and J gave up 9 bases; unmatched junction bases: 15. The beta constant-region primer was an equimolar mix of two oligonucleotides covering TRBC1 and TRBC2. Four rounds of PCR amplified the ligated cDNA using nested alpha and beta constant-region primers plus SP2. TCRdb fed the UMI-ligation and nested PCR reads into MiXCR, producing one record per CDR3 protein. The repertoire holds tens of thousands of distinct CDR3 sequences, approximately 18% seen once, with 3% to 3.5% in the top ten.

Sequencing was carried out using effector memory CD4+ T cells from blood. Regarding subset: effector memory, CD45RA- CD27-. This chain joins TRBV27 and TRBJ2-1, with 9 bases lining up with TRBD1. The TCR was taken from a human donor in good health. DNA of the CDR3: TGTGCCAGCAGCCCAGTTGGGACAGGGATTATTGGTGAGCAGTTCTTC. This gives the protein CASSPVGTGIIGEQFF.